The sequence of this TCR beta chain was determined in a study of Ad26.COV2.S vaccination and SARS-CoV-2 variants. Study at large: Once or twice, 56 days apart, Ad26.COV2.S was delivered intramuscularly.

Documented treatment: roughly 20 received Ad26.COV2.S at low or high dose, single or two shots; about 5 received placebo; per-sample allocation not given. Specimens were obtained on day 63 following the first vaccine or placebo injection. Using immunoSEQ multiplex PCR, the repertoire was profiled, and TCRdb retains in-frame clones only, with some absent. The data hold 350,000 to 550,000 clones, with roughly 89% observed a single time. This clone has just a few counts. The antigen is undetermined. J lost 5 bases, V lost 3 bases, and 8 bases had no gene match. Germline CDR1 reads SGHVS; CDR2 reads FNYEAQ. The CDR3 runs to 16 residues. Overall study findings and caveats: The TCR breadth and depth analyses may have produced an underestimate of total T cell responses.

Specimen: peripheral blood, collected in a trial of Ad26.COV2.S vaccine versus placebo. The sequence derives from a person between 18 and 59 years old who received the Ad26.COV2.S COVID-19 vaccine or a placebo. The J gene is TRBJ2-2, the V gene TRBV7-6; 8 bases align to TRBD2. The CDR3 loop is CASSFQSTSGTGELFF. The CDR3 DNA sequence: TGTGCCAGCAGCTTTCAAAGCACTAGCGGAACCGGGGAGCTGTTTTTT.